Listed here is a single T cell receptor beta chain. Its matching antigen is unknown. Some clones are missing from TCRdb's copy, which holds only in-frame ones; the method was immunoSEQ multiplex PCR. Among 500,000 to 700,000 clones listed, roughly 95% were seen once. The sample is drawn from a study of shared clonotypes between healthy human individuals. At the level of the study: The study enrolled a couple of women and three men aged 18 to 49. Study conclusions and caveats: Shared across a few donors were around 5% of the naive CD4 clonotypes. Depth was large, yet rarefaction showed that sorted-subset sequencing was incomplete. It was only blood that was sampled, and tissue repertoires likely differ.

In germline, CDR1 is LNHNV, CDR2 YYDKDF (reference sequence). The CDR3 is made up of 14 amino acids. Trimming cost V 5 bases and J 4 bases; bases outside gene matches: 4. As defined, naive CD8 cells were CD45RO-negative and positively selected for CCR7, with terminally differentiated effector memory CD45RA+ cells excluded. This receptor was obtained from a woman in her twenties or thirties in good health. The rearrangement links TRBV15 to TRBJ1-1; TRBD1 matches 10 bases. Source material: naive CD8+ T cells sorted from blood. In DNA form, the CDR3 reads TGTGCCACCAGCGGGACAGGGGATGGCACTGAAGCTTTCTTT. Translated: CATSGTGDGTEAFF.